Below are 18 T cell receptor beta chains sequenced from a single sample in a study of T cell responses to AZD1222 COVID-19 vaccine. Libraries were prepared by immunoSEQ multiplex PCR; TCRdb keeps only in-frame clonotypes and omits some of them. The table has some 97,000 clones, around 90% seen once. The specimen was peripheral blood, collected on day 0 of AZD1222 vaccination. All receptors come from an adult in good health.

The chain links TRBV7-2 to TRBJ2-7, with 7 positions matching TRBD2. Germline V gene sequence: CDR1 SGHTA, CDR2 FQGNSA. This CDR3 is built from 15 residues. Trimming took 4 bases from V and 1 from J; bases not matched to a gene: 7. The CDR3: CASSWWEGGSYEQYF. As DNA, the CDR3 is TGTGCCAGCAGCTGGTGGGAGGGCGGGTCCTACGAGCAGTACTTC.

The CDR3 is CASSIRRGDEKLFF. The CDR3 bases are TGTGCCAGCAGTATCAGGAGGGGCGACGAAAAACTGTTTTTT. This rearrangement joins TRBV3-1 (or the pseudogene TRBV3-2) to TRBJ1-4; possible D gene TRBD1, 5 bases. Trimming stripped 6 bases from V and 8 bases from J, with 16 bases between. The CDR3 spans 14 residues. Germline loops: CDR1 LGHDT, CDR2 YNNKEL (reference sequence).

This chain joins TRBV6-5 and TRBJ1-6; 9 nucleotides align to TRBD1. The germline CDR1 and CDR2 sequences are MNHEY and SVGAGI. The V and J ends lost 6 bases and 6 bases, in that order; junction bases with no gene match: 6. This CDR3 region has 15 residues. CDR3 in DNA: TGTGCCAGCAGCCTCCTGGACAGGGGTAATTCACCCCTCCACTTT. Protein sequence: CASSLLDRGNSPLHF.

The V gene is TRBV5-1, the J gene TRBJ2-1; 8 bases map to TRBD1. The V segment lost 2 bases and the J segment 4 bases; nucleotides outside the gene matches: 5. Germline CDR1 and CDR2: SGHRS and YFSETQ. The CDR3 spans 15 residues. The CDR3 protein is CASSFSGQGYNEQFF. In DNA, the CDR3 is TGCGCCAGCAGCTTTAGTGGACAGGGATACAATGAGCAGTTCTTC.

The rearrangement links TRBV28 to TRBJ2-1; 8 bases are a match to TRBD2. The germline gives CDR1 MDHEN, CDR2 SYDVKM. The CDR3 sequence is 13 residues long. The V segment lost 5 bases and the J segment 15 bases; nucleotides outside the gene matches: 12. CDR3 nucleotides: TGTGCCAGCAGTCTGACTAGCGACCCGAGGGGGTTCTTC. It is translated as CASSLTSDPRGFF.

This rearrangement joins TRBV27 to TRBJ2-3; TRBD2 matches at 14 bases. With 4 bases clipped from V and 1 base from J, the junction kept 7 bases outside the gene matches. Germline V gene sequence: CDR1 MNHEY, CDR2 SMNVEV (reference sequence). This CDR3 spans 18 amino acids. Here the CDR3 DNA reads TGTGCCAGCAGTTCGGGACTAGCGGGAGATGTCGGCACAGATACGCAGTATTTT. It encodes CASSSGLAGDVGTDTQYF.

The rearrangement joins TRBV29-1 to TRBJ2-5, with a tentative D call TRBD1 (5 bases). CDR3 length equals 12 residues. Germline values: CDR1 SQVTM, CDR2 ANQGSEA. V dropped 7 bases and J dropped 0 bases, with 9 bases sitting between them. CDR3 nucleotide sequence: TGCAGCGGGTCGGACAACCAAGAGACCCAGTACTTC. Translating gives CSGSDNQETQYF. Filled out from reference TRBV29-1 and TRBJ2-5, the complete variable domain reads SAVISQKPSRDICQRGTSLTIQCQVDSQVTMMFWYRQQPGQSLTLIATANQGSEATYESGFVIDKFPISRPNLTFSTLTVSNMSPEDSSIYLCSGSDNQETQYFGPGTRLLVL.

The chain uses TRBV12-3 or TRBV12-4 and TRBJ2-5; D gene unclear. The CDR3 spans 12 residues. Trimming shortened V by 6 bases and J by 2 bases, and 7 bases separated the two germline ends. This chain's CDR3 is CASSKIQETQYF. CDR3 bases: TGTGCCAGCAGCAAGATACAAGAGACCCAGTACTTC.

This chain uses TRBV28 with TRBJ1-5; a weak D match, TRBD1 (5 bases). Trimming cost V 1 base and J 0 bases, with 10 bases left between them. CDR1 is MDHEN and CDR2 is SYDVKM in the germline V gene. The CDR3 runs 16 residues. The CDR3: CASSLSTEYSNQPQHF. The CDR3 DNA follows: TGTGCCAGCAGTTTATCGACAGAATATAGCAATCAGCCCCAGCATTTT.

The rearrangement joins TRBV25-1 to TRBJ1-2; a possible D gene is TRBD1 (6 bases). The CDR3 loop spans 13 amino acids. CDR1 and CDR2 (germline): MGHDK, SYGVNS. Deletions cut 8 bases from V and 5 bases from J, with 15 bases between. CDR3: CASGQGSGYGYTF. The DNA for the CDR3 is TGTGCCAGCGGCCAGGGGTCTGGGTATGGCTACACCTTC.

The CDR3 nucleotides are TGTGCCAGCAGCTTCCAGACAGGTCAAGAGACCCAGTACTTC. Its translation is CASSFQTGQETQYF. The chain links TRBV7-9 to TRBJ2-5, with a weak D call TRBD1 (6 bases). CDR1 and CDR2 from the germline V gene are SEHNR and FQNEAQ (reference sequence). Deletions cut 3 bases from V and 2 bases from J, with 10 bases between. CDR3 length equals 14 residues.

The chain combines TRBV5-1 with TRBJ2-1; 7 nucleotides agree with TRBD2. Germline CDR1 and CDR2: SGHRS and YFSETQ. This CDR3 has 13 amino acids. V lost 4 bases and J lost 6; bases outside the gene matches: 4. The CDR3 reads CASSPGGSNEQFF. The CDR3 DNA reads as TGCGCCAGCAGCCCGGGAGGTAGCAATGAGCAGTTCTTC.

The chain joins TRBV11-3 to TRBJ2-1; D unclear. There are 14 residues in the CDR3. Germline V gene data show CDR1 as SGHNT and CDR2 as YENEEA. The V end was cut by 0 bases, the J end by 10 bases, with 13 bases between. CDR3 region: CASSLDLWSTEQFF. DNA for the CDR3: TGTGCCAGCAGCTTAGATCTATGGAGTACAGAGCAGTTCTTC.

The chain carries TRBV2 and TRBJ2-5, with 8 bases that match TRBD1. The CDR3 extends over 14 amino acids. The trim removed 8 bases at V and 0 bases at J, leaving 5 bases unmatched. Germline lookup yields CDR1 SNHLY and CDR2 FYNNEI. The CDR3 coding sequence is TGTGCCAGCTATAGGGACAGGAACCAAGAGACCCAGTACTTC. Residues: CASYRDRNQETQYF.

In its sample, this clone was seen once. The chain recombines TRBV4-1 with TRBJ1-1; perhaps TRBD1 as D (5 bases). V gave up 4 bases and J gave up 1 base, with 16 bases separating them. Per the germline V gene, CDR1 is MGHRA and CDR2 is YSYEKL. This CDR3 has 16 amino acids. The CDR3 sequence: CASSPSVGPTNTEAFF. In DNA form, the CDR3 reads TGCGCCAGCAGCCCAAGTGTGGGACCGACGAACACTGAAGCTTTCTTT.

The chain has TRBV18 and TRBJ2-7; D is unresolved. This CDR3 has 13 amino acids. The germline gives CDR1 KGHSH, CDR2 LQKENI. Trimming stripped 4 bases from V and 1 base from J, with 8 bases between. CDR3 amino acids: CASSQGRSYEQYF. The DNA for the CDR3 is TGTGCCAGCTCACAAGGGCGGTCCTACGAGCAGTACTTC.

The rearrangement joins TRBV2 to TRBJ2-1, with D possibly TRBD1 on 6 matching bases. V shed 6 bases and J shed 2 bases, with 14 bases lying between them. Germline-derived CDR1 and CDR2 are SNHLY and FYNNEI. CDR3 length: 15 residues. The CDR3 DNA reads TGTGCCAGCAGAGGGGGACGGAGCACCTACAATGAGCAGTTCTTC. This translates into CASRGGRSTYNEQFF.

The rearrangement joins TRBV2 to TRBJ1-2; D is ambiguous. In germline, CDR1 is SNHLY, CDR2 FYNNEI. This CDR3 spans 12 amino acids. The V and J ends lost 2 bases and 7 bases respectively, with 8 bases between them. The CDR3 nucleotides are TGTGCCAGCAGTGAAATCGGACCTGGCTACACCTTC. As protein: CASSEIGPGYTF. The full variable domain, with the rest looked up from reference TRBV2 and TRBJ1-2, is EPEVTQTPSHQVTQMGQEVILRCVPISNHLYFYWYRQILGQKVEFLVSFYNNEISEKSEIFDDQFSVERPDGSNFTLKIRSTKLEDSAMYFCASSEIGPGYTFGSGTRLTVV.